The clone carrying this TCR beta chain was found once. Its antigen is as yet unknown. A deep-level run was used for the assay. Unsorted PBMC DNA sequencing spanned ten immunoSEQ deep assay plates. Per the study methods: As immunoSEQ supplied junction-only sequences (without quality scores), filtering differed. The table came from immunoSEQ multiplex PCR; TCRdb's copy has only in-frame clones and leaves some out. Clonal size and the V and J genes are those of that table, whereas D and trimming came from the DNA. Among fewer than 550,000 clones listed, about 75% were seen once. There are 15 residues in the CDR3. Germline loops: CDR1 LNHDA, CDR2 SQIVND (reference sequence). The germline V and J ends were trimmed by 3 bases and 3 bases, with 12 bases remaining between them. This record belongs to a study of shared clonotypes between healthy human individuals. General study results and limits: Clonotype sharing among the donors was expected to vary with sequencing depth.

This receptor was obtained from a woman aged 40 to 50 in good health. Some clones in this sample may be carry-over from other donors' samples. The sequencing sample was made of PBMCs. J is TRBJ1-5 and V is TRBV19; D call uncertain. CDR3 DNA sequence: TGTGCCAGTAGTATTGGAATGGGTTTCAATCAGCCCCAGCATTTT. This sequence encodes CASSIGMGFNQPQHF.